This T cell receptor (beta chain) was observed in a study of blood T cell repertoires in COVID-19 (dated by TCRdb to between 2020 and 2021). Regarding the study in general: Samples from collaborators originated in the United States, Italy and Spain and spanned both the acute and convalescent phases of COVID-19. The material from the prospective study consisted of cDNA or gDNA derived from T cells, B-cell-depleted T cells, or PBMCs. The dataset comprised deeply sampled blood TCRbeta repertoires from subjects exposed to, actively infected with, or recovered from COVID-19. The repertoires were released in a freely available public database intended as a resource for research on the immune response to SARS-CoV-2. Samples were obtained from the ongoing ImmuneRACE study (first 160 participants) and from 1,254 subjects provided by 6 global collaborators. The sample metadata nearly always contained a de-identified subject ID, COVID-19 status, age in years and sex. Where available, HLA class I and class II types were obtained from metadata supplied by the sample provider rather than from assay-based typing. General findings and caveats noted by the study authors: How much clinical and demographic metadata was included differed by source and by participant, and the metadata was provided uncurated.

TCRbeta CDR3 regions were amplified from genomic DNA by means of the immunoSEQ Assay, a bias-controlled multiplex PCR. In the paper's pipeline: The number of nucleated cells in each sample was estimated by amplification of reference gene primers within the assay. To quantify the absolute abundance of each unique TCRbeta CDR3 rearrangement, sequence reads were collapsed and filtered. Productive Simpson clonality was computed per sample as the square root of Simpson's diversity index over productive rearrangements. This immuneACCESS table, as held by TCRdb, lists in-frame sequences with V and J called but not all clones. Of the missing ones, under half trace to an unresolved V gene in checked studies; the others have no known cause. That table supplies the V and J calls and clone size; D and trimming were determined from the DNA. This sample holds hundreds of thousands of clones; just under 90% were observed only once. The top ten clonotypes cover about 0.24% of the sample.

Whole blood was collected in K2EDTA tubes by collaborating institutions according to the institutions' own protocols. For TCRbeta analysis, collaborator samples were shipped as frozen whole blood, as isolated PBMCs, or as DNA extracted from either sample type. The CDR3 measures 15 amino acids from cysteine to phenylalanine. Just the 45-base CDR3 DNA is kept, in frame starting at base 1. CDR1 is given as MNHEY and CDR2 as SVGEGT, both from the germline V gene. Cut back by 6 bases and 4 bases, the V and J ends lie 18 bases apart. Comments on this clone: Its antigen has not been determined. No much larger clone is present one base from it, and per-base qualities are unavailable.

The V gene is TRBV6-2 or TRBV6-3 and the J gene is TRBJ2-5; TRBD1 might be the D gene, on 6 matching bases. The sample taken for sequencing was peripheral blood. This TCR was sampled from a woman aged 18-30 years with acute or convalescent COVID-19. The CDR3 reads CASSRQGLEGETQYF. The DNA is TGTGCCAGCAGCCGCCAGGGGCTCGAAGGAGAGACCCAGTACTTC.